Each of the 12 T cell receptor beta chains below was sequenced from the same sample in a study of T-cell memory formation after mild COVID-19. TCRdb used MiXCR to reprocess the 5' RACE reads, holding one entry per CDR3 protein. The sample has about 600,000 distinct CDR3 sequences, approximately 21% seen once. The sequenced material came from PBMCs or a T cell subset sorted from them (not recorded which). Receptors were obtained from an adult woman who had mild COVID-19 (a few samples of this study predate the infection). Cell type and time point are not known.

The chain recombines TRBV19 with TRBJ2-7; possibly TRBD1 for D (6 bases). Trimming shortened V by 11 bases and J by 0 bases, and 17 bases separated the two germline ends. The germline V gene has CDR1 LNHDA and CDR2 SQIVND (reference sequence). The length of the CDR3 is 14 residues. CDR3 loop: CAGKDDRSSYEQYF. CDR3 nucleotides: TGTGCCGGTAAGGATGACAGGAGCTCCTACGAGCAGTACTTC.

This rearrangement joins TRBV18 to TRBJ1-2; a weak D match, TRBD1 (6 bases). The CDR3 runs to 13 residues. The germline V and J ends were trimmed by 6 bases and 5 bases, with 13 bases remaining between them. In germline, CDR1 is KGHSH, CDR2 LQKENI. The CDR3 loop reads CASSEDSFYGYTF. The CDR3 bases are TGTGCCAGCTCGGAGGACAGCTTTTATGGCTACACCTTC.

This chain connects TRBV9 to TRBJ2-5; D call uncertain. The CDR3 contains 15 residues. Looked up from germline, CDR1 is SGDLS and CDR2 is YYNGEE. V was pared by 6 bases and J by 4 bases, with 19 bases between. The CDR3 protein is CASTTVPSDGETQYF. The CDR3 DNA follows: TGTGCCAGCACCACCGTACCCTCAGACGGAGAGACCCAGTACTTC.

This clonotype was observed a few times. The CDR3 loop is CASSQVPLSEETQYF. CDR3 nucleotide sequence: TGTGCCAGCAGCCAAGTGCCGCTGTCCGAGGAGACCCAGTACTTC. V gene TRBV4-2 combines with J gene TRBJ2-5; D is uncertain. CDR3 length: 15 residues. Germline V gene sequence: CDR1 LGHNA, CDR2 YNFKEQ. The germline V and J ends were trimmed by 1 base and 5 bases, with 14 bases remaining between them.

This chain links TRBV5-1 with TRBJ2-2; D is uncertain. CDR3 size: 16 residues. CDR1 SGHRS and CDR2 YFSETQ come from the germline V gene. The V and J ends lost 2 bases and 3 bases respectively, with 14 bases between them. This CDR3 reads CASSFNGEGDTGELFF. The DNA of the CDR3 is TGCGCCAGCAGCTTCAATGGGGAAGGAGACACCGGGGAGCTGTTTTTT.

This sequence joins TRBV11-2 and TRBJ1-2; D might be TRBD1 (6 bases). The CDR3 totals 15 residues. Germline V gene sequence: CDR1 SGHAT, CDR2 FQNNGV. Trimming pared 7 bases from V and 2 bases from J, leaving 17 bases between. The CDR3 DNA is TGTGCCAGCAACTCAATTGGGGGCCTAAACTATGGCTACACCTTC. It is translated as CASNSIGGLNYGYTF.

CDR3 bases: TGTGCCAGCAGCCCCGAAGCGGGACAGCCAAATTCACCCCTCCACTTT. It codes for CASSPEAGQPNSPLHF. V gene TRBV5-5 combines with J gene TRBJ1-6, with 7 bases matching TRBD1. The trim removed 4 bases at V and 7 bases at J, leaving 11 bases unmatched. This CDR3 has 16 residues. Germline V gene sequence: CDR1 SGHKS, CDR2 YYEKEE (reference sequence).

The rearrangement joins TRBV21-1 to TRBJ1-4. TRBV21-1 represents a pseudogene. The CDR3 extends over 18 amino acids. In nucleotides, the CDR3 is TGTGCCAGCAGCAAACTGGAGGCAGGCCCTTTAGTCGGTGAAAAACTGTTTTTT. It yields the protein CASSKLEAGPLVGEKLFF.

The rearrangement links TRBV7-2 to TRBJ1-2, with D possibly being TRBD1 (6 bases). This CDR3 has 14 amino acids. V gave up 3 bases and J gave up 8 bases, with 16 bases separating them. CDR1 and CDR2 (germline): SGHTA, FQGNSA. DNA of the CDR3: TGTGCCAGCAGCTTGTGGGACAACGTGCGAGGCTACACCTTC. It translates to CASSLWDNVRGYTF.

The V gene is TRBV6-6, the J gene TRBJ2-7; a weak D match, TRBD1 (7 bases). Per the germline V gene, CDR1 is MNHNY and CDR2 is SVGAGI (reference sequence). This CDR3 is 14 amino acids long. V was trimmed by 6 bases and J by 5 bases, leaving 17 bases between them. The CDR3 DNA follows: TGTGCCAGCAGACTGGGACGGAGGGGGCACGAGCAGTACTTC. It specifies CASRLGRRGHEQYF.

This clonotype was counted between two and nine times. The genes are TRBV9 and TRBJ2-7, with D perhaps TRBD2 (5 bases). There are 15 residues in the CDR3. The V gene lost 0 bases and the J gene lost 4 bases, with 14 bases spanning the gap. The V gene's germline CDR1 is SGDLS and CDR2 YYNGEE. Here the CDR3 reads CASSVDGVGVYEQYF. CDR3 sequence (DNA): TGTGCCAGCAGCGTAGACGGGGTTGGGGTTTACGAGCAGTACTTC.

This chain uses TRBV5-1 with TRBJ2-7, with 7 positions matching TRBD1. CDR1 and CDR2 (germline): SGHRS, YFSETQ. CDR3 size: 12 residues. The V segment lost 4 bases and the J segment 6 bases; nucleotides outside the gene matches: 4. CDR3 in amino acids: CASSIDRAEQYF. The DNA of the CDR3 is TGCGCCAGCAGCATCGACAGGGCCGAGCAGTACTTC.